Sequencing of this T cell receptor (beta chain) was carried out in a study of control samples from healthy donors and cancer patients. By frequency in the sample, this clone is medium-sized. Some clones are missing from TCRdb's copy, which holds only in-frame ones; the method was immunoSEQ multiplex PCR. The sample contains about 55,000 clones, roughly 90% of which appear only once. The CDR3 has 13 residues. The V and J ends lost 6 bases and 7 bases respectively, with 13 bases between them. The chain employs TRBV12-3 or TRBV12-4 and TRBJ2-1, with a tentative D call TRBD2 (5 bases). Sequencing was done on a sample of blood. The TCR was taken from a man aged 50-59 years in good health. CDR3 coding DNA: TGTGCCAGCAGCTCCCCACTAGAGAATGAGCAGTTCTTC. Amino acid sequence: CASSSPLENEQFF.